This T cell receptor beta chain was recorded in a study of T cells in localized non-small cell lung cancer. Only in-frame clones appear in the TCRdb table, and some are missing; sequencing was by immunoSEQ multiplex PCR. This sample carries about 27,000 clones, around 85% of them seen once, and the ten largest clones take over 11%. General study points: Adjacent lung exhibited a median of about 57 among the 100 most abundant tumor clones.

To note about this clone: Its antigen is still unknown.

Trimming removed 5 bases from V and 4 bases from J; junction bases left unmatched: 2. The CDR3 loop spans 12 amino acids. The germline CDR1 and CDR2 sequences are SGHTA and FQGNSA. The chain couples TRBV7-2 to TRBJ2-7, with 7 nucleotides matching TRBD2. The sample was peripheral blood, taken before any cancer treatment. This sequence originates from a female donor over 55 with stage II squamous cell lung carcinoma. In nucleotides, the CDR3 is TGTGCCAGCAGCCAACTAGCGTACGAGCAGTACTTC. It yields the protein CASSQLAYEQYF.